The source of this TCR beta chain is a study of cytomegalovirus exposure and HLA in healthy donors. The data were produced by immunoSEQ multiplex PCR, yet TCRdb's version contains in-frame clones alone and is incomplete. The table shows fewer than 100,000 clones, with 85% to 95% occurring only once. As regards this clone: Its antigen is unidentified.

Study results and caveats: Cytomegalovirus association was listed for about 170 TCR beta chains. Cytomegalovirus status was reportedly diagnosed by the classifier with high sensitivity and specificity.

This receptor was obtained from a woman aged 18 to 35 in good health and CMV-seronegative. The material sequenced was PBMCs.

The CDR3 DNA reads as TGTGCCAGTAGCCCGGGACTAGCGGGAGACGAGCAGTACTTC. Its translation is CASSPGLAGDEQYF. V is TRBV19 and J is TRBJ2-7; 14 bases agree with TRBD2. The junction had 3 bases not matched to a gene; V was cut back by 6 bases and J by 5 bases. CDR1 and CDR2 (germline): LNHDA, SQIVND (reference sequence). This CDR3 is 14 amino acids long.